This is a list of T cell receptor beta chains from one sample in a study of identical twins. One entry per CDR3 protein results from TCRdb running MiXCR on the 5' RACE reads. Here the sample spans under 900,000 distinct CDR3 sequences, 9% to 15% being singletons. These data were also reused for a study on yellow fever vaccine responses in identical twins.

The sequencing sample was made of PBMCs. These receptors were collected from a woman aged 18 to 35 in good health. The CDR3 runs from the conserved cysteine through the conserved F or W. The D gene is left open where the match is weak. Clone size, where shown, is once, few, many, or a class for clones that have expanded.

CDR3 DNA: TGTGCCAGCAGCTGGGGACTAGCGGGGGGTAAGACCCAGTACTTC
CDR3 protein: CASSWGLAGGKTQYF
V gene: TRBV5-6
D gene: TRBD2
clone size: -
J gene: TRBJ2-5

CDR3 DNA: TGCGCCAGCGGGGGGACCAAAGAGACCCAGTACTTC
CDR3 protein: CASGGTKETQYF
V gene: TRBV5-1
D gene: -
clone size: -
J gene: TRBJ2-5

CDR3 DNA: TGTGCCAGCAGTTTCCCTGGCTCTGGAAACACCATATATTTT
CDR3 protein: CASSFPGSGNTIYF
V gene: TRBV12-3/TRBV12-4
D gene: -
clone size: many
J gene: TRBJ1-3

CDR3 DNA: TGTGCCAGCAGCTTAGGCCTGCGGGGGGTCTACAATGAGCAGTTCTTC
CDR3 protein: CASSLGLRGVYNEQFF
V gene: TRBV11-2
D gene: TRBD2
clone size: -
J gene: TRBJ2-1

CDR3 DNA: TGCGCCAGCAGTCGAGCAGGGGGCGAAACCTACGAGCAGTACTTC
CDR3 protein: CASSRAGGETYEQYF
V gene: TRBV4-1
D gene: TRBD1
clone size: few
J gene: TRBJ2-7

CDR3 DNA: TGTGCCAGCAGCTTAAAGGTTGGGGGACTAGCGGGAGATACGCAGTATTTT
CDR3 protein: CASSLKVGGLAGDTQYF
V gene: TRBV7-2
D gene: TRBD2
clone size: few
J gene: TRBJ2-3

CDR3 DNA: TGTGCCAGCAGTTCTACGGGGGGGTTAAACAATGAGCAGTTCTTC
CDR3 protein: CASSSTGGLNNEQFF
V gene: TRBV6-5
D gene: TRBD2
clone size: few
J gene: TRBJ2-1

CDR3 DNA: TGTGCCAGCAGTTTATCCATTGGTGGTAGGTACGAGCAGTACTTC
CDR3 protein: CASSLSIGGRYEQYF
V gene: TRBV28
D gene: -
clone size: few
J gene: TRBJ2-7

CDR3 DNA: TGTGCCACCAGCAGAGATTGGGCTAGCGGGATTTGGGATGAGCAGTTCTTC
CDR3 protein: CATSRDWASGIWDEQFF
V gene: TRBV15
D gene: TRBD2
clone size: -
J gene: TRBJ2-1

CDR3 DNA: TGTGCCAGCAGTTTAAGCGGATTCGATCAGCCCCAGCATTTT
CDR3 protein: CASSLSGFDQPQHF
V gene: TRBV12-3/TRBV12-4
D gene: -
clone size: -
J gene: TRBJ1-5

CDR3 DNA: TGTGCCAGCAGCTTAGATCAGAGGGGTACGCAGTATTTT
CDR3 protein: CASSLDQRGTQYF
V gene: TRBV11-2
D gene: -
clone size: -
J gene: TRBJ2-3

CDR3 DNA: TGTGCCATCAACGACAACACCGGGGAGCTGTTTTTT
CDR3 protein: CAINDNTGELFF
V gene: TRBV10-3
D gene: -
clone size: -
J gene: TRBJ2-2

CDR3 DNA: TGTGCCAGCAGCTTCCCGACTAGTTTCAATGAGCAGTTCTTC
CDR3 protein: CASSFPTSFNEQFF
V gene: TRBV7-9
D gene: -
clone size: -
J gene: TRBJ2-1

CDR3 DNA: TGCGCCAGCAGCCAAGATCAGAGATCCAAGTCCCACGAGCAGTACTTC
CDR3 protein: CASSQDQRSKSHEQYF
V gene: TRBV4-1
D gene: -
clone size: once
J gene: TRBJ2-7

CDR3 DNA: TGCAGTGCTCGCAGCGGGGGGCTAGCCTACAATGAGCAGTTCTTC
CDR3 protein: CSARSGGLAYNEQFF
V gene: TRBV20-1
D gene: TRBD2
clone size: -
J gene: TRBJ2-1

CDR3 DNA: TGTGCCAGCAGCGCCAGGCGGGGTGGAGAGACCCAGTACTTC
CDR3 protein: CASSARRGGETQYF
V gene: TRBV2
D gene: -
clone size: few
J gene: TRBJ2-5

CDR3 DNA: TGTGCCAGCAGTCTTACTAGCGGCGGGGCCGGGGAGCTGTTTTTT
CDR3 protein: CASSLTSGGAGELFF
V gene: TRBV12-3/TRBV12-4
D gene: TRBD2
clone size: -
J gene: TRBJ2-2

CDR3 DNA: TGTGCCAGCAGTGTTAGGGACGGTCCCTACGAGCAGTACTTC
CDR3 protein: CASSVRDGPYEQYF
V gene: TRBV25-1
D gene: -
clone size: few
J gene: TRBJ2-7

CDR3 DNA: TGTGCCACCAGTGACCCCGGACTAGCTCGGCCGTACAATGAGCAGTTCTTC
CDR3 protein: CATSDPGLARPYNEQFF
V gene: TRBV24-1
D gene: TRBD2
clone size: few
J gene: TRBJ2-1

CDR3 DNA: TGTGCCACCAGCAGAGATCCGTTGAGTAGCGGGGGACGCACAGATACGCAGTATTTT
CDR3 protein: CATSRDPLSSGGRTDTQYF
V gene: TRBV15
D gene: TRBD2
clone size: few
J gene: TRBJ2-3

CDR3 DNA: TGCGCCAGCAGCCTACAGGGGTCAGGCCAGCCCCAGCATTTT
CDR3 protein: CASSLQGSGQPQHF
V gene: TRBV5-1
D gene: TRBD1
clone size: few
J gene: TRBJ1-5

CDR3 DNA: TGCAGTGCTAGAGATAGGGGTAGCGGGAGTAATGAGCAGTTCTTC
CDR3 protein: CSARDRGSGSNEQFF
V gene: TRBV20-1
D gene: TRBD2
clone size: few
J gene: TRBJ2-1

CDR3 DNA: TGTGCCAGCAGCGCAACCGGGACTAGGGTAAATGAGCAGTTCTTC
CDR3 protein: CASSATGTRVNEQFF
V gene: TRBV11-2
D gene: TRBD2
clone size: few
J gene: TRBJ2-1

CDR3 DNA: TGTGCCAGCTCACCCTCGGGACAGCACAATGAGCAGTTCTTC
CDR3 protein: CASSPSGQHNEQFF
V gene: TRBV18
D gene: TRBD1
clone size: -
J gene: TRBJ2-1

CDR3 DNA: TGTGCCAGCAGTTTTGGGGACAGCAATGAGCAGTTCTTC
CDR3 protein: CASSFGDSNEQFF
V gene: TRBV12-3/TRBV12-4
D gene: TRBD1
clone size: -
J gene: TRBJ2-1

CDR3 DNA: TGTGCCAGCAGTCCTCAGATCCCCTCTGAGGAGCAGTACTTC
CDR3 protein: CASSPQIPSEEQYF
V gene: TRBV27
D gene: -
clone size: few
J gene: TRBJ2-7

CDR3 DNA: TGTGCCAGCAGCCCAGGGGGGCCCTCCTACGAGCAGTACTTC
CDR3 protein: CASSPGGPSYEQYF
V gene: TRBV7-9
D gene: -
clone size: -
J gene: TRBJ2-7

CDR3 DNA: TGTGCCAGCAGCTTGTGGCTGACAGACACCTACAATGATCAGTTCTTC
CDR3 protein: CASSLWLTDTYNDQFF
V gene: TRBV11-2
D gene: -
clone size: -
J gene: TRBJ2-1

CDR3 DNA: TGTGCCAGCCTCTTGGGGGGGACTGGGTACCAAGAGACCCAGTACTTC
CDR3 protein: CASLLGGTGYQETQYF
V gene: TRBV28
D gene: TRBD2
clone size: -
J gene: TRBJ2-5

CDR3 DNA: TGTGCCACCAGTGACACGGGACAACAGTACTTC
CDR3 protein: CATSDTGQQYF
V gene: TRBV24-1
D gene: -
clone size: -
J gene: TRBJ2-7

CDR3 DNA: TGTGCCAGCAGCGTAGACCGGTTTTTTCCCTACAATGAGCAGTTCTTC
CDR3 protein: CASSVDRFFPYNEQFF
V gene: TRBV9
D gene: -
clone size: many
J gene: TRBJ2-1

CDR3 DNA: TGTGCCAGCAGTTTTGCCAGCGGGGGAGATACGCAGTATTTT
CDR3 protein: CASSFASGGDTQYF
V gene: TRBV12-3/TRBV12-4
D gene: TRBD2
clone size: few
J gene: TRBJ2-3

CDR3 DNA: TGTGCCAGCAGCTCCCGGCTCAGGACAGGGGGAACCGGGGAGCTGTTTTTT
CDR3 protein: CASSSRLRTGGTGELFF
V gene: TRBV11-2
D gene: TRBD1
clone size: once
J gene: TRBJ2-2

CDR3 DNA: TGCAGTGGCCTCCGGGAAGGTCTTGAAGCTTTCTTT
CDR3 protein: CSGLREGLEAFF
V gene: TRBV20-1
D gene: -
clone size: few
J gene: TRBJ1-1

CDR3 DNA: TGTGCCAGCAGCCAATCCAGTGAGACCCAGTACTTC
CDR3 protein: CASSQSSETQYF
V gene: TRBV3-1
D gene: -
clone size: few
J gene: TRBJ2-5

CDR3 DNA: TGTGCCAGCAGCGTAGGAATGGCGGGGGGGCCTACAGATACGCAGTATTTT
CDR3 protein: CASSVGMAGGPTDTQYF
V gene: TRBV9
D gene: TRBD2
clone size: -
J gene: TRBJ2-3

CDR3 DNA: TGCAGCGTTGGGGCAGGGCGGGAGACCCAGTACTTC
CDR3 protein: CSVGAGRETQYF
V gene: TRBV29-1
D gene: -
clone size: many
J gene: TRBJ2-5

CDR3 DNA: TGTGCCAGCAGACTTGGACTGGGAGGCACTGAAGCTTTCTTT
CDR3 protein: CASRLGLGGTEAFF
V gene: TRBV12-3/TRBV12-4
D gene: -
clone size: few
J gene: TRBJ1-1

CDR3 DNA: TGTGCCAGCAGCTCCCACCTCGGGCGGGGACAAAACAATGAGCAGTTCTTC
CDR3 protein: CASSSHLGRGQNNEQFF
V gene: TRBV11-2
D gene: -
clone size: -
J gene: TRBJ2-1

CDR3 DNA: TGTGCCAGCAGTTTTGGTGTCAGGGGCGCCTACGAGCAGTACTTC
CDR3 protein: CASSFGVRGAYEQYF
V gene: TRBV12-3/TRBV12-4
D gene: -
clone size: few
J gene: TRBJ2-7